This TCR beta chain came from a study of T cells after yellow fever vaccination. Study summary: SMART-Seq v4 Ultra Low Input prepared the low-cell-number fractions.

Germline V gene data show CDR1 as MNHEY and CDR2 as SVGAGI. V dropped 8 bases and J dropped 4 bases, with 14 bases sitting between them. This CDR3 has 13 residues. TCR cDNA, made by 5'RACE template switching, carried an added universal primer site and UMIs. TCRdb independently ran MiXCR on the 5' RACE reads; one entry per CDR3 protein. The sample records 180,000 or so distinct CDR3 sequences, approximately 9.9% being singletons. This clonotype came up a few times. This TCR derives from a man between 18 and 29 years old who received the YFV17D yellow fever vaccine. The chain employs TRBV6-5 and TRBJ2-5; D possibly matches TRBD1 or TRBD2 (5 bases each). This specimen consisted of CD8+ T cells sorted from PBMCs, obtained 15 days after the yellow fever booster vaccination. The DNA for the CDR3 is TGTGCCAGCGGGACGGTAGGGGTAGAGACCCAGTACTTC. Its translation is CASGTVGVETQYF.